This TCR beta chain was observed in a study of cytomegalovirus exposure and HLA in healthy donors. The PCR had 60 Vbeta and 13 Jbeta primers. The protocol was immunoSEQ multiplex PCR, while the TCRdb copy is restricted to in-frame clones and leaves out a portion. The sample comprises fewer than 150,000 clones, just under 80% of which are singletons, and over 4% rests with the top ten. Comment on this clone: Antigen: not known.

CDR1 and CDR2 from the germline V gene are KGHSH and LQKENI. This CDR3 comprises 13 residues. Trimming took off 5 bases at V and 8 bases at J, with 13 bases between the two ends. General study points: Among TCR sequences, most were rare, though some public TCRs appeared in many donors.

Sample: PBMCs. V is TRBV18 and J is TRBJ2-1; a weak D match, TRBD1 (6 bases). The receptor's source is a man aged 25 to 40 in good health. The CDR3 is CASSSTGIHEQFF. DNA for the CDR3: TGTGCCAGCTCATCTACAGGGATCCATGAGCAGTTCTTC.